This T cell receptor beta chain was identified during a study of T cell clones after liver transplantation (dated by TCRdb to about 2019). Describing the broader study: Samples were obtained from ITN030ST, a randomized trial in which withdrawal of immunosuppression was attempted within 2 years of liver transplantation. As an antigen-independent comparator for donor-reactive sequences, third party-reactive TCRbeta sequences were also identified from pre-transplant MLRs. Subjects received no induction therapy and standard immunosuppression until randomization at 12-24 months post-transplant. Blood samples were taken pre-transplant, pre-randomization before withdrawal, and post-randomization after full withdrawal or failed withdrawal. Tolerance was defined as complete immunosuppression withdrawal for at least one year with no rise in liver enzymes beyond twice the upper limit of normal. Three of the eight recipients were HCV-positive; the others were transplanted for non-autoimmune, non-viral indications. Donor-reactive T cell clones were identified by TCRbeta sequencing after a pre-transplant mixed lymphocyte reaction and then tracked in post-transplant blood. The study cohort included 8 liver transplant recipients, of whom 3 were classified as tolerant and 5 as non-tolerant.

Using immunoSEQ, frozen genomic DNA was subjected to high-throughput TCRbeta CDR3 sequencing, a process that included PCR amplification, mapping, bias correction and internal controls. Per the source publication's procedure: Only productive rearrangements were retained, with each unique TCRbeta sequence defined by its CDR3 nucleotide sequence together with its V and J gene. For classification of a sequence as donor-reactive, at least 5-fold expansion in CFSE-low cells relative to unstimulated pre-transplant cells and a frequency of at least 0.01% were required. Per-subject minimum frequency thresholds, based on the lowest-template unstimulated sample, ensured at least 90% detection power. Jensen-Shannon divergence between the top 1000 TCRbeta sequences post-transplant and pre-transplant was used to measure repertoire turnover. Changes in detection of donor-reactive sequences were tested with two-sided Fisher's exact tests. Here the immuneACCESS table is served through TCRdb, limited to in-frame sequences with V and J called. Missing clones are a known gap in these copies; in checked studies unresolved V genes cover under half, and the rest lacks a known reason. V and J calls and clone size are copied from that table; D and trimming were computed from the DNA. This sample comprises tens of thousands of clones, over 55% of them detected only once. 15% of the sample is held by the ten biggest clonotypes.

What the time point label conveys for this sample: pre-transplant. Thawed unstimulated PBMCs were stained for CD3, CD4 and CD8 and FACS-sorted into CD3+CD4+ and CD3+CD8+ populations. All 8 studied subjects were randomized to immunosuppression withdrawal. The Qiagen DNeasy Blood and Tissue Kit was used to isolate genomic DNA. The research as a whole found: Without allograft tissue specimens, donor-reactive T cells may have migrated into the graft rather than being deleted. Low numbers of available donor cells limited the measurable donor-reactive repertoire in a couple of subjects. When repertoire turnover was accounted for, significantly reduced detection of donor-reactive sequences was found in 7 of 8 subjects for CD4 and in 8 of 8 subjects for CD8. Because of small, heterogeneous patient numbers and non-standardized post-transplant time points, the conclusions were only preliminary. Donor-reactive sequences decreased more than third party-reactive sequences, which suggests partial antigen-specific deletion that was not related to withdrawal success. In 5 of 8 subjects, circulating donor-reactive CD4 TCRbeta sequences decreased significantly after transplant, regardless of tolerance or HCV status.

This clone was found once. Its target antigen remains unknown. No base quality values were provided; no much bigger clone lies one nucleotide off. The CDR3 runs 15 residues from the cysteine to the phenylalanine. Left in the record is the CDR3 DNA by itself, 45 bases read in frame from the first base. The germline V end is reduced by 7 bases and the J end by 0 bases; junction bases left unmatched: 9. Based on the germline V gene, the CDR1 and CDR2 sequences are SGHTA and FQGNSA. The sequence was obtained from a human donor who received a liver transplant. The chain was built from TRBV7-2 and TRBJ2-7; 7 central bases correspond to TRBD1. This sample comprised CD4+ T cells from blood, obtained before liver transplant. The DNA is TGTGCCAGCACCATACGACAGGGCAGCTCCTACGAGCAGTACTTC. This encodes CASTIRQGSSYEQYF.